This T cell receptor beta chain emerged from a study of CD8 T cells in ankylosing spondylitis. Study conclusions and caveats: The clones that were linked to disease were reported to be significantly enriched in matched synovial fluid samples from ankylosing spondylitis patients. Seemingly characteristic of ankylosing spondylitis blood was a TCR beta motif consisting of roughly 8 highly homologous variants. CD8+ disease-linked clones were present at relatively low frequencies in blood.

Making the TCR beta libraries involved quantitative 5'-RACE with molecular barcodes. Each CDR3 protein is one row after TCRdb ran MiXCR on the 5' RACE reads. The top ten hold 15% to 20% of the sample, which has some 400,000 distinct CDR3 sequences, approximately 20% seen once. This clonotype was detected a few times. Its matching antigen is unknown. This TCR was sampled from a male donor with ankylosing spondylitis. The sequencing sample was made of blood, either unsorted or a sorted T cell fraction (not recorded which).

The CDR3 coding sequence is TGTGCCAGCAGCTTACTGTCGGGCAGGGTAGACACTGAAGCTTTCTTT. It codes for CASSLLSGRVDTEAFF. The rearrangement uses TRBV7-8 and TRBJ1-1; tentative D call: TRBD1 (5 bases). The CDR3 spans 16 residues. CDR1 is SGHVS, CDR2 FQNEAQ, per germline. The germline V and J ends were trimmed by 2 bases and 3 bases, with 16 bases remaining between them.